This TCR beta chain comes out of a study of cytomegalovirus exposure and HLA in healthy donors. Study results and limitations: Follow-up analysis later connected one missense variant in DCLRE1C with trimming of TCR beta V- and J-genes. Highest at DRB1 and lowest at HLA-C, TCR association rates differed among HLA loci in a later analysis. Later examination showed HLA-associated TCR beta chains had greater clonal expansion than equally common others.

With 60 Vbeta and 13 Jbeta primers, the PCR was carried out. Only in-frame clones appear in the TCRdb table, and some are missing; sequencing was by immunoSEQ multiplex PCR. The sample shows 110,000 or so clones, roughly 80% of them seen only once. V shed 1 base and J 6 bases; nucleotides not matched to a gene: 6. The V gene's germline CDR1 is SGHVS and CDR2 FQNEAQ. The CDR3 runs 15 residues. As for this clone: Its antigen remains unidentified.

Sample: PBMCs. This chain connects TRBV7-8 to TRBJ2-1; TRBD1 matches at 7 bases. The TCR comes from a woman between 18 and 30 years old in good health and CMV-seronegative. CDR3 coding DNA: TGTGCCAGCAGCTTAGGCCAGGGGGTGGTCAATGAGCAGTTCTTC. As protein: CASSLGQGVVNEQFF.